The clone carrying this TCR beta chain is a singleton in its sample. Its antigen is not identified. This specimen comes from a study of T cell clones after liver transplantation. About the study: Post-transplant blood was tracked for graft-donor-reactive T cell clones identified in a pre-transplant mixed lymphocyte reaction. Study results and limitations: The donor-reactive repertoire was only partly measurable in a couple of subjects, lacking donor cells.

Data came from immunoSEQ multiplex PCR; TCRdb stores just in-frame clones and leaves some out. Seen here are 55,000 to 75,000 clones, about 73% observed once, and the top ten hold 2.8%. Trimming removed 1 base at V and 5 bases at J, with 12 bases between. Germline assignment: CDR1 SGHVS and CDR2 FQNEAQ. This CDR3 has 14 residues. The chain uses TRBV7-8 and TRBJ2-7, with D perhaps matching TRBD2 (6 bases). Sequencing used CD4+ T cells from blood, obtained at the approximately 15-month timepoint. This sequence originates from a human patient who received a liver transplant. The T cells may come from the graft donor. The CDR3 sequence is CASSLGGDRDEQYF. Here the CDR3 DNA reads TGTGCCAGCAGCTTAGGGGGGGATCGGGACGAGCAGTACTTC. The full variable domain, in which reference TRBV7-8 and TRBJ2-7 provide the parts outside the CDR3, is GAGVSQSPRYKVAKRGQDVALRCDPISGHVSLFWYQQALGQGPEFLTYFQNEAQLDKSGLPSDRFFAERPEGSVSTLKIQRTQQEDSAVYLCASSLGGDRDEQYFGPGTRLTVT.